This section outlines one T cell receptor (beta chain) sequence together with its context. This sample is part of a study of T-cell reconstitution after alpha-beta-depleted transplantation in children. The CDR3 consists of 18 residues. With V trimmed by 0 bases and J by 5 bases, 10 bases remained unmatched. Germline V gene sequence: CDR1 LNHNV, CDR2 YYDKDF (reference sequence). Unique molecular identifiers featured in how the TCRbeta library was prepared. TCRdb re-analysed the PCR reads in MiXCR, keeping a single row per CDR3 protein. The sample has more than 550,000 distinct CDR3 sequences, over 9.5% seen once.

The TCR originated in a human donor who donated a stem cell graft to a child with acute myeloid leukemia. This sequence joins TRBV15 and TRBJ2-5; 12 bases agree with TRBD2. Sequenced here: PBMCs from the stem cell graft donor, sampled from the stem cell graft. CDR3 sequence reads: CATSRDLRLAGDRETQYF. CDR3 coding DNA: TGTGCCACCAGCAGAGATCTAAGACTAGCGGGAGACCGGGAGACCCAGTACTTC.